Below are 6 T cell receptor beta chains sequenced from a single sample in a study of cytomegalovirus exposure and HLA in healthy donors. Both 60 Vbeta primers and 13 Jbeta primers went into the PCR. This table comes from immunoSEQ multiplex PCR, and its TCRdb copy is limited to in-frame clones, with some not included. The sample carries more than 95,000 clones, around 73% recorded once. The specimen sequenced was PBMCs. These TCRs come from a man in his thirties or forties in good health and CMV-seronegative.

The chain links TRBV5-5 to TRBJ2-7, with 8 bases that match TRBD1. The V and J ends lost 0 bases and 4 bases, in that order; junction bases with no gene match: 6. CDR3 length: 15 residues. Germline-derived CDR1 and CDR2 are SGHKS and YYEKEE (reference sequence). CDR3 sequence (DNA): TGTGCCAGCAGCTTGGAGGCAGGGGGCTGGTACGAGCAGTACTTC. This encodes CASSLEAGGWYEQYF.

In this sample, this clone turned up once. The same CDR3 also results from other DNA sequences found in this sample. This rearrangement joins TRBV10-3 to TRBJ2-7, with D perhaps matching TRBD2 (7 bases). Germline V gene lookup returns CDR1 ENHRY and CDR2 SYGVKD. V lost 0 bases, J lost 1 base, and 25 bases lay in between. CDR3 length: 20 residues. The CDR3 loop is CAISESVAGAQPIPSYEQYF. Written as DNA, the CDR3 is TGTGCCATCAGTGAGTCGGTGGCGGGGGCCCAACCCATCCCATCCTACGAGCAGTACTTC.

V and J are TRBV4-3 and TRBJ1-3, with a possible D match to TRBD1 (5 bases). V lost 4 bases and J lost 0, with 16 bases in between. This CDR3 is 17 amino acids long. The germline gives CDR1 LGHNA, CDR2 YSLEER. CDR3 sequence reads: CASSPTLGVSSGNTIYF. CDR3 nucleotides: TGCGCCAGCAGCCCAACCCTAGGGGTGTCCTCTGGAAACACCATATATTTT.

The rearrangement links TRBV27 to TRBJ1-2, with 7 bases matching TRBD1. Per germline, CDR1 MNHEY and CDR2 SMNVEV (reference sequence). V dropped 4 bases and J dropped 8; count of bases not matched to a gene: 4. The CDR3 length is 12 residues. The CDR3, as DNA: TGTGCCAGCAGTTCAAACAGGGGCGGCTACACCTTC. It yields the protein CASSSNRGGYTF.

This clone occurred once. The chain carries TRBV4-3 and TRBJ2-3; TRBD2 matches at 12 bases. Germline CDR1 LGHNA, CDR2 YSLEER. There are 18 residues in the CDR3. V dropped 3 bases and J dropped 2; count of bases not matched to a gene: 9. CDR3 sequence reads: CASSHFLGLAGTTDTQYF. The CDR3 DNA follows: TGCGCCAGCAGCCATTTCCTAGGACTAGCGGGGACCACAGATACGCAGTATTTT.

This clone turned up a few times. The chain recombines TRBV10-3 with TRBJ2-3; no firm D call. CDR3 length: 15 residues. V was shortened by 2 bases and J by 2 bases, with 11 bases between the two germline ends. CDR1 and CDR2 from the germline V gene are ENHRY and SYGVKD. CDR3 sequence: CAISETSTYTDTQYF. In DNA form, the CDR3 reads TGTGCCATCAGTGAGACTTCGACTTACACAGATACGCAGTATTTT.